This TCR beta chain was found in a study of identical twins. This clonotype was counted a few times. A universal primer site arose from template switching, and cDNA bore unique molecular identifiers. MiXCR was run by TCRdb on the 5' RACE reads, yielding one entry per CDR3 protein. The table shows about 280,000 distinct CDR3 sequences, with roughly 8.6% occurring only once. In germline, CDR1 is SNHLY, CDR2 FYNNEI. Trimming shortened V by 7 bases and J by 2 bases, and 13 bases separated the two germline ends. The CDR3 consists of 14 residues. The same sample was also studied in work on yellow fever vaccine responses in identical twins.

Sequenced input: memory (CD45RO+) T cells sorted from blood. This chain joins TRBV2 and TRBJ2-3, with D tentatively TRBD1 (6 bases). This clonotype was obtained from a woman under 30 in good health. CDR3 sequence reads: CASIQGSHTDTQYF. In DNA, the CDR3 is TGTGCCAGCATCCAGGGGTCCCACACAGATACGCAGTATTTT. Together with reference TRBV2 and TRBJ2-3, the CDR3 gives the full variable domain: EPEVTQTPSHQVTQMGQEVILRCVPISNHLYFYWYRQILGQKVEFLVSFYNNEISEKSEIFDDQFSVERPDGSNFTLKIRSTKLEDSAMYFCASIQGSHTDTQYFGPGTRLTVL.